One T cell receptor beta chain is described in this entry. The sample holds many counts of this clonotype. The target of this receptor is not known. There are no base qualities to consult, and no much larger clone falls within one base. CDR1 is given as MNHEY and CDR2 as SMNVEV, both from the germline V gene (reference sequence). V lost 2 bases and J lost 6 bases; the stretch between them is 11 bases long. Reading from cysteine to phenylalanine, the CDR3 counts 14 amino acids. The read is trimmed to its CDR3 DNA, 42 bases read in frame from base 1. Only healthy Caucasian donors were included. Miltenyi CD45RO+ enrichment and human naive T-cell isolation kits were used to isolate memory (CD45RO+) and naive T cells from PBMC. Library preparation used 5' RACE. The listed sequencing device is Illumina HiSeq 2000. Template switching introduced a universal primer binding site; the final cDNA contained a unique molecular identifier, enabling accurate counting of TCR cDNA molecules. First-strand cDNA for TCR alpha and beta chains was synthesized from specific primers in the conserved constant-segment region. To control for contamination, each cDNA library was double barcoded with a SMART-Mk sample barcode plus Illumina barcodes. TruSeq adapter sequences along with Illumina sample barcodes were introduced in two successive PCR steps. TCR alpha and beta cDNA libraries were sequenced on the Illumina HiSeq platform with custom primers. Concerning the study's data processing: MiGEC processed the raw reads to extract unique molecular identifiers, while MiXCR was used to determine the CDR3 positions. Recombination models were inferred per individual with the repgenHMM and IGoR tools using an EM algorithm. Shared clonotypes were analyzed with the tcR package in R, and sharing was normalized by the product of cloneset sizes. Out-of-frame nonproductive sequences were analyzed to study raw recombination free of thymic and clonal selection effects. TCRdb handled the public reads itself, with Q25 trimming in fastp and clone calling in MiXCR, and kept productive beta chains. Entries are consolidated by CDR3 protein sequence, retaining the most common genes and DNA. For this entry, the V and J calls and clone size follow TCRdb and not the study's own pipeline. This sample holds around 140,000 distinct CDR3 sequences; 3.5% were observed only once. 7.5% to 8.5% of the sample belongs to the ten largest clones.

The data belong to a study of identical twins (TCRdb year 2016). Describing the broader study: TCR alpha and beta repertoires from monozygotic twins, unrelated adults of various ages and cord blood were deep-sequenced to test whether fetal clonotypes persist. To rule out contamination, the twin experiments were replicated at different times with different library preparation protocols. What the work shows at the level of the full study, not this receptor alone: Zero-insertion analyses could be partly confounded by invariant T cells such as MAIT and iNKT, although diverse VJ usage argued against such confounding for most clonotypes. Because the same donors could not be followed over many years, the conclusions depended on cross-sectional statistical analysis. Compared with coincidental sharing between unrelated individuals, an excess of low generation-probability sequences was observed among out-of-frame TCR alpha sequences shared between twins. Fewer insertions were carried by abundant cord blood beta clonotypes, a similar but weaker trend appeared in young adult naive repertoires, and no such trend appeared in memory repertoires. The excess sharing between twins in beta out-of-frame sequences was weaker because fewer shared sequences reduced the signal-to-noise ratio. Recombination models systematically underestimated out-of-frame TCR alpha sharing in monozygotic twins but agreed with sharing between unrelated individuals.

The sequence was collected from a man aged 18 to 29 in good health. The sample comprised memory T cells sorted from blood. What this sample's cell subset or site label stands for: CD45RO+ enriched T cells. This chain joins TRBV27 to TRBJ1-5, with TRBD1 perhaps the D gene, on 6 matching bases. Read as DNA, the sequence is TGTGCCAGCAGTTTAGCAGGGGAAGGTCAGCCCCAGCATTTT. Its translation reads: CASSLAGEGQPQHF.